A selection of T cell receptor beta chains follows, all from one sample in a study of shared clonotypes between healthy human individuals. Libraries were prepared by immunoSEQ multiplex PCR; TCRdb keeps only in-frame clonotypes and omits some of them. The table lists around 2,000,000 clones, about 92% of them singletons, with roughly 1.7% in the top ten. Source material: naive CD8+ T cells from PBMCs. The source is a man in his late teens or twenties in good health. Some clones in this sample may be carry-over from other donors' samples. CDR3s include the opening cysteine and the closing phenylalanine or tryptophan. The D gene is left open where the match is weak. A row's size may be missing; if present it is once, few, many or a size class.

abundance | len | d_gene | j_gene | v_gene | CDR3nt | CDR3aa
- | 13 | - | TRBJ2-7 | TRBV19 | TGTGCCAGTAGTATGGGCAGCTCCTACGAGCAGTACTTC | CASSMGSSYEQYF
- | 16 | TRBD2 | TRBJ2-3 | TRBV7-6 | TGTGCCAGCAGCTCGATGGGGACTAGTAGCACAGATACGCAGTATTTT | CASSSMGTSSTDTQYF
- | 12 | - | TRBJ2-7 | TRBV7-9 | TGTGCCAGCAGCTTCTCCGCCCCCGAGCAGTACTTC | CASSFSAPEQYF
once | 14 | - | TRBJ1-1 | TRBV6-4 | TGTGCCAGCAGTGAAGGGTCAGGGCGGATTCCTGGTTTCTTT | CASSEGSGRIPGFF
few | 12 | - | TRBJ1-2 | TRBV27 | TGTGCCAGCAGTGACAGAGGCTATGGCTACACCTTC | CASSDRGYGYTF
- | 18 | - | TRBJ2-1 | TRBV7-8 | TGTGCCAGCAGCTTATCCCCTGCTAGCGTGTACTCCTACAATGAGCAGTTCTTC | CASSLSPASVYSYNEQFF
- | 14 | - | TRBJ2-7 | TRBV19 | TGTGCCAGTAGTCAGGGCAGGGGCGCCTACGAGCAGTACTTC | CASSQGRGAYEQYF
- | 12 | - | TRBJ1-1 | TRBV9 | TGTGCCAGCAGAGGGACGGGGATTGAAGCTTTCTTT | CASRGTGIEAFF
- | 11 | - | TRBJ2-7 | TRBV5-6 | TGTGCCAGCAGCAGTAGGAACGAGCAGTACTTC | CASSSRNEQYF
- | 17 | - | TRBJ2-3 | TRBV28 | TGTGCCAGCAGTTTCCCACCTCGGGGGGCTGGAACAGATACGCAGTATTTT | CASSFPPRGAGTDTQYF
- | 14 | TRBD2 | TRBJ2-5 | TRBV19 | TGTGCCAGTAGTACGGGACTACCACAAGAGACCCAGTACTTC | CASSTGLPQETQYF
- | 14 | TRBD2 | TRBJ2-5 | TRBV27 | TGTGCCAGCAGTTTAGGTGGGAGGGGAGAGACCCAGTACTTC | CASSLGGRGETQYF
once | 13 | - | TRBJ1-1 | TRBV11-3 | TGTGCCAGCAGCTTAGATCTGACCACTGAAGCTTTCTTT | CASSLDLTTEAFF
- | 13 | - | TRBJ2-7 | TRBV6-5 | TGTGCCAGCAGTTTCACCGGACTGTCTGAGCAGTACTTC | CASSFTGLSEQYF